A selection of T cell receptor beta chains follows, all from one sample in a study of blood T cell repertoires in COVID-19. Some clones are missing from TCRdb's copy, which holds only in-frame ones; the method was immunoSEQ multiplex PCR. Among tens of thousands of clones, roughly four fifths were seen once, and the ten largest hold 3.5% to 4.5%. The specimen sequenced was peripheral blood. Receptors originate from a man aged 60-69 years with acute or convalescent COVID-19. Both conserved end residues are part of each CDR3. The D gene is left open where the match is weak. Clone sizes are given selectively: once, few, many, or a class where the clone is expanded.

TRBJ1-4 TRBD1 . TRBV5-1 TGCGCCAGCAGTACAGGGGGAGGAGAAAAACTGTTTTTT CASSTGGGEKLFF
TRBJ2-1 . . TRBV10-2 TGCGCCAGCAGTGTGAGTTACAATGAGCAGTTCTTC CASSVSYNEQFF
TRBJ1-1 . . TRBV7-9 TGTGCCAGCAGTCTCTATCAGGGGACTGAAGCTTTCTTT CASSLYQGTEAFF
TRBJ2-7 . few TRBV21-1 TGTGCCAGCAGCAAAGAGGGGGGGGACTACGAGCAGTACTTC CASSKEGGDYEQYF
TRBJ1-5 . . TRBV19 TGTGCCAGTAGTAAGCCCGGAGATAGCAATCAGCCCCAGCATTTT CASSKPGDSNQPQHF
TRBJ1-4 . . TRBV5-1 TGCGCCAGCAGCTTGGGACAGTCTAATGAAAAACTGTTTTTT CASSLGQSNEKLFF
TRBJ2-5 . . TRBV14 TGTGCCAGCAGCCAAGCGAGGCTAGCTAGGGAGACCCAGTACTTC CASSQARLARETQYF
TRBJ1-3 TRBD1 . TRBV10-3 TGTGCCTCACAGGGTAAAACAGGGGCCTGGGACACCATATATTTT CASQGKTGAWDTIYF
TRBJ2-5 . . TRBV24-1 TGTGCCACCAGTGATTTAGGAGGGATCCAAGAGACCCAGTACTTC CATSDLGGIQETQYF
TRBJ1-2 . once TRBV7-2 TGTGCCAGCAGCCCGGAGGCGGGGAGGTATGGCTACACCTTC CASSPEAGRYGYTF
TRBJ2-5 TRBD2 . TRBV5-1 TGCGCCAGCTCCATCGCGGGGGGAGAGACCCAGTACTTC CASSIAGGETQYF
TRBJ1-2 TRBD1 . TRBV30 TGTGCCTGGAGGGAGGCAGGGGGCTATGGCTACACCTTC CAWREAGGYGYTF
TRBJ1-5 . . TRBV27 TGTGCCAGCAGTCTAGGATCGGGCAATCAGCCCCAGCATTTT CASSLGSGNQPQHF
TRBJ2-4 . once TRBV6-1 TGTGCCAGCAGTGAATCCCGGACTCTCCGAGGTTTAGCCAAAAACATTCAGTACTTC CASSESRTLRGLAKNIQYF
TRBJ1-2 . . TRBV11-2 TGTGCCAGCAGCCCCGGGACACCTCAGGGTGGCTACACCTTC CASSPGTPQGGYTF
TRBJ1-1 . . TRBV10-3 TGTGCCATCAGTGTGGGGGGGCCCGGAACTGAAGCTTTCTTT CAISVGGPGTEAFF
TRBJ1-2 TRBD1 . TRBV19 TGTGCCAGTAGTCTGGACAGGGACTATGGCTACACCTTC CASSLDRDYGYTF
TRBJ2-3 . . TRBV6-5 TGTGCCAGCAAGGGTCCGGGGGCAGATACGCAGTATTTT CASKGPGADTQYF